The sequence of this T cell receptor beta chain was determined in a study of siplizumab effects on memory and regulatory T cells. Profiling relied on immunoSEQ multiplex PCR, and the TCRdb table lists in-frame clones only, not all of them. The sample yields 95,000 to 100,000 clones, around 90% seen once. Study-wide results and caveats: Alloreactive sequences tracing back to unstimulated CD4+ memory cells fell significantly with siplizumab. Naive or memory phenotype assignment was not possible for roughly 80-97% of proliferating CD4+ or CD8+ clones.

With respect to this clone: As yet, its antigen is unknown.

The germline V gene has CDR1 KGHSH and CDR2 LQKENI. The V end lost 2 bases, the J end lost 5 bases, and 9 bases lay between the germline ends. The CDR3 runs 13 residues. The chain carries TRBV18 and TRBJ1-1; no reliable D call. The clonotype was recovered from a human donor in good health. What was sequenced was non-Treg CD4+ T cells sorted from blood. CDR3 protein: CASSPAERTEAFF. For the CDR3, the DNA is TGTGCCAGCTCACCAGCCGAGAGGACTGAAGCTTTCTTT.